This is a list of T cell receptor beta chains from one sample in a study of blood T cell repertoires in COVID-19. Clones were sequenced by immunoSEQ multiplex PCR, and TCRdb holds only the in-frame ones, with some missing. Counted here are about 310,000 clones, roughly 88% occurring once; the ten biggest clones make up less than 2.5%. Material: PBMCs or T cells enriched from blood (not recorded which). These receptors all stem from a man younger than 45 who had recovered from COVID-19. Both conserved end residues are part of each CDR3. Fields, in order: J gene, V gene, clone size, D gene, CDR3 DNA, CDR3 protein. The D gene is left open where the match is weak. Clone sizes are given selectively: once, few, many, or a class where the clone is expanded.

TRBJ2-5	TRBV19	NA	NA	TGTGCCAGTAGTATCATCGACAGCCAAGAGACCCAGTACTTC	CASSIIDSQETQYF
TRBJ1-1	TRBV9	NA	TRBD1	TGTGCCAGCAGCTCACAGGGGCAGGATGAAGCTTTCTTT	CASSSQGQDEAFF
TRBJ1-2	TRBV5-1	NA	TRBD1	TGCGCCAGCAGCCCCGACAGGGCCTATGGCTACACCTTC	CASSPDRAYGYTF
TRBJ1-4	TRBV7-9	NA	NA	TGTGCCAGCAGCGTCGGGGGAGCGGGTGAAAAACTGTTTTTT	CASSVGGAGEKLFF
TRBJ2-7	TRBV4-3	NA	NA	TGCGCCAGCAGCCAAGATCTCCCGGGGGAGCAGTACTTC	CASSQDLPGEQYF
TRBJ2-1	TRBV27	NA	NA	TGTGCCAGCAAGAGGTTGGCGGCTGCTTCCTACAATGAGCAGTTCTTC	CASKRLAAASYNEQFF
TRBJ2-3	TRBV15	NA	TRBD1	TGTGCCACCAGCAAAAGACAGGGGGCGCGATCTAGCACAGATACGCAGTATTTT	CATSKRQGARSSTDTQYF
TRBJ1-3	TRBV3-1/TRBV3-2	NA	NA	TGTGCCAGCAGCCCCGTCGTTTCTGGCGGAAACACCATATATTTT	CASSPVVSGGNTIYF
TRBJ1-2	TRBV5-1	NA	NA	TGCGCCAGCAGCTTGGATCTGAGCTATGGCTACACCTTC	CASSLDLSYGYTF
TRBJ2-2	TRBV7-9	NA	TRBD1	TGTGCCAGCAGCCCCCCGGGACAGGGCGTCGGGGAGCTGTTTTTT	CASSPPGQGVGELFF
TRBJ1-5	TRBV3-1/TRBV3-2	few	NA	TGTGCCAGCAGCCAAGACAGGGGTCAGCCCCAGCATTTT	CASSQDRGQPQHF
TRBJ1-5	TRBV19	once	NA	TGTGCCAGTATGGGCAGGGGCAATCAGCCCCAGCATTTT	CASMGRGNQPQHF
TRBJ2-5	TRBV7-9	NA	NA	TGTGCCAGCAGCCCTCCCTTAATTTTACAAGAGACCCAGTACTTC	CASSPPLILQETQYF
TRBJ2-2	TRBV25-1	NA	NA	TGTGCCAGCAGACCTAGGCTTAACACCGGGGAGCTGTTTTTT	CASRPRLNTGELFF
TRBJ1-4	TRBV11-2	NA	TRBD1	TGTGCCAGCAGCTTAGCCACAGGGGGAAATGAAAAACTGTTTTTT	CASSLATGGNEKLFF
TRBJ2-2	TRBV5-6	NA	NA	TGTGCCAGCAGCTTTGGGGCCACCGGGGAGCTGTTTTTT	CASSFGATGELFF
TRBJ2-7	TRBV19	NA	TRBD2	TGTGCCAGTAGCCCCGCGGGGGACGGCTACTACGAGCAGTACTTC	CASSPAGDGYYEQYF
TRBJ2-1	TRBV10-3	NA	TRBD1	TGTGCCATCAGTAACCGCGGGACAGGGCGAAATGAGCAGTTCTTC	CAISNRGTGRNEQFF
TRBJ1-4	TRBV2	NA	NA	TGTGCCAGCACCCTACAGGCTTCAACTAATGAAAAACTGTTTTTT	CASTLQASTNEKLFF
TRBJ2-6	TRBV9	NA	NA	TGTGCCAGCAGCACTTCCTCTGGGGCCAACGTCCTGACTTTC	CASSTSSGANVLTF
TRBJ1-1	TRBV21-1	NA	NA	TGTGCCAGCAGCAAATTTGTGGGAGACTCTTCAATGAACACTGAAGCTTTCTTT	CASSKFVGDSSMNTEAFF
TRBJ1-2	TRBV3-1/TRBV3-2	NA	NA	TGTGCCAGCAGCCAAGCAGGGAACTATGGCTACACCTTC	CASSQAGNYGYTF
TRBJ2-7	TRBV2	few	NA	TGTGCCAGCAGTGAAATCGGGGGGCCTTCCTACGAGCAGTACTTC	CASSEIGGPSYEQYF
TRBJ1-4	TRBV7-8	NA	TRBD1	TGTGCCAGCAGCTCCCAGGGGGCAACTAATGAAAAACTGTTTTTT	CASSSQGATNEKLFF
TRBJ2-3	TRBV3-1/TRBV3-2	NA	NA	TGTGCCAGCAGCCCGTACACAGATACGCAGTATTTT	CASSPYTDTQYF
TRBJ1-1	TRBV5-8	NA	NA	TGTGCCAGCAGCGCCAGGGGAGTTCACACTGAAGCTTTCTTT	CASSARGVHTEAFF
TRBJ1-4	TRBV29-1	NA	TRBD1	TGCAGCGTTGTATTTACAGGGGGAACTAATGAAAAACTGTTTTTT	CSVVFTGGTNEKLFF
TRBJ2-2	TRBV12-3/TRBV12-4	NA	NA	TGTGCCAGCCGAATAATAGAGACCGGGGAGCTGTTTTTT	CASRIIETGELFF
TRBJ2-7	TRBV7-8	NA	NA	TGTGCCAGCAGCTTACACAGCCGGGAACAGCAGTACTTC	CASSLHSREQQYF
TRBJ1-3	TRBV11-1	NA	NA	TGTGCCAGCAGCCCATCTGGGCCCGGAAACACCATATATTTT	CASSPSGPGNTIYF
TRBJ2-7	TRBV5-6	NA	TRBD1	TGTGCCAGCAGCTTGTACAAAGGGGACAGGGTGGGAGGAGAGCAGTACTTC	CASSLYKGDRVGGEQYF
TRBJ2-1	TRBV5-1	NA	TRBD2	TGCGCCAGCAGCTTCCTAGCGGGGGGCCAGGATGAGCAGTTCTTC	CASSFLAGGQDEQFF
TRBJ1-1	TRBV9	NA	TRBD1	TGTGCCAGCAGCGTAGACCACAGGGGGATCAACACTGAAGCTTTCTTT	CASSVDHRGINTEAFF
TRBJ2-3	TRBV6-5	NA	NA	TGTGCCATCTCACTGGGGGGAGGCACAGATACGCAGTATTTT	CAISLGGGTDTQYF